Sequencing of this TCR beta chain was carried out in a study of T cell repertoires in cytomegalovirus infection. Background on the study: Selection of CMV epitopes for the study included recently identified HLA-C-restricted and well-studied HLA-B-restricted ones. Public TCR beta signatures indicated both CMV infection and matching HLA type. The study, taken as a whole, reports: Pooled public TCR beta family frequency picked out CMV carriers with the relevant HLA. HLA-C-restricted, CMV-specific TCR beta clonotypes were dominant ex vivo.

Germline-derived CDR1 and CDR2 are SGHAT and FQDESV (reference sequence). The V end lost 2 bases, the J end lost 0 bases, and 12 bases lay between the germline ends. This CDR3 contains 16 residues. One entry per CDR3 protein results from TCRdb running MiXCR on the reads. This table has some 800,000 distinct CDR3 sequences, 25% to 35% appearing once. This clonotype was counted ten times or more. Its matching antigen is unknown. Sample: cultured CD8+ T cells from PBMCs, taken from culture after CMV antigen stimulation. The chain recombines TRBV11-1 with TRBJ2-3; perhaps TRBD1 as D (5 bases). This receptor was identified in a human donor in good health (CMV status not recorded). Some clones in this sample may be carry-over from other donors' samples. CDR3 nucleotide sequence: TGTGCCAGCAGCTTAAGGGGTCCAGGGAGCACAGATACGCAGTATTTT. Protein: CASSLRGPGSTDTQYF.